This T cell receptor (beta chain) was found in a study of cytomegalovirus exposure and HLA in healthy donors. A word on this clone: Antigen: not known.

Study observations and caveats: Links to common viral pathogens appeared, in a later analysis, for several of the most significant clusters. V segments that were indistinguishable, TRBV6-2 and TRBV6-3 among them, were omitted from analysis. Later on, an analysis tied over 15,000 TCR beta sequences to HLA alleles at 0.05 false discovery rate. Equally common other TCR beta chains were less clonally expanded than HLA-associated ones, a later analysis found.

Primers for the PCR totalled 60 Vbeta and 13 Jbeta. Data came from immunoSEQ multiplex PCR; TCRdb stores just in-frame clones and leaves some out. The data hold 210,000 or so clones, with over 80% observed a single time. Germline V gene data show CDR1 as SNHLY and CDR2 as FYNNEI. There are 11 residues in the CDR3. V lost 8 bases to trimming and J lost 4 bases, with 8 bases between them. The source of this sequence is a woman aged 45-59 years in good health and CMV-seropositive. The chain couples TRBV2 to TRBJ1-2; a weak D match, TRBD1 (5 bases). Sequenced material: PBMCs. CDR3 bases: TGTGCCAGCGGGACTACCTATGGCTACACCTTC. Translation: CASGTTYGYTF.